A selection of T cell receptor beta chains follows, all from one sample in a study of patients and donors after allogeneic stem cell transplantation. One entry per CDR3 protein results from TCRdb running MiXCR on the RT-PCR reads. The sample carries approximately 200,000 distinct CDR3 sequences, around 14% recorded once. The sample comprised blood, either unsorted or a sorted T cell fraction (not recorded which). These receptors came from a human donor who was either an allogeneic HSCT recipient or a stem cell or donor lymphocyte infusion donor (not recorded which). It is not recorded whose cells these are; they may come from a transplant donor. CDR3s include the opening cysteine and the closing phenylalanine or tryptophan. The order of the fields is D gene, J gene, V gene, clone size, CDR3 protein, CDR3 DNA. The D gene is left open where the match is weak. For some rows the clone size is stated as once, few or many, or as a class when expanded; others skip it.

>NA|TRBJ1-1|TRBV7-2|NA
CASSQRRNTEAFF
TGTGCCAGCAGCCAGAGGAGGAACACTGAAGCTTTCTTT
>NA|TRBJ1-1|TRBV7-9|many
CASSPVVAAINTEAFF
TGTGCCAGCAGCCCTGTAGTCGCAGCCATAAACACTGAAGCTTTCTTT
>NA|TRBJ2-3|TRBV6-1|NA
CASRPHPPAQDTQYF
TGTGCCAGCAGACCCCACCCGCCCGCACAAGATACGCAGTATTTT
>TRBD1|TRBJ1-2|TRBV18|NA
CASSPGLTGGADGYTF
TGTGCCAGCTCACCGGGACTGACAGGGGGCGCGGATGGCTACACCTTC
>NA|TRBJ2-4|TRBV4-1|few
CASSPMGAGAKNIQYF
TGCGCCAGCAGCCCCATGGGAGCGGGAGCCAAAAACATTCAGTACTTC
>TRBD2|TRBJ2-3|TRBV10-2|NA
CASRTSGGTDTQYF
TGCGCCAGCAGGACTAGCGGGGGCACAGATACGCAGTATTTT
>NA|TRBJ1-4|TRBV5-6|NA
CASSPGWDRPPNEKLFF
TGTGCCAGCAGCCCCGGATGGGACCGTCCCCCCAATGAAAAACTGTTTTTT
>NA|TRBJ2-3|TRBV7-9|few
CASSLVRQFTDTQYF
TGTGCCAGCAGCTTGGTGAGACAGTTCACAGATACGCAGTATTTT
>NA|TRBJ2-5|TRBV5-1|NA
CASSSGGLETQYF
TGCGCCAGCAGCTCGGGGGGCCTGGAGACCCAGTACTTC
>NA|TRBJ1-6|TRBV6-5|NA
CASSWAGEISPLHF
TGTGCCAGCAGTTGGGCAGGGGAGATTTCACCCCTCCACTTT
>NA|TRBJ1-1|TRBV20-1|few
CSARGSGLNTEAFF
TGCAGTGCTAGAGGTTCAGGACTCAACACTGAAGCTTTCTTT
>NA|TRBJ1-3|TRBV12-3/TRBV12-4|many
CASSLMGLTIYF
TGTGCCAGCAGTTTAATGGGGCTCACCATATATTTT
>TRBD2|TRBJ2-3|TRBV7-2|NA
CASRAGTSQVADTQYF
TGTGCCAGCAGGGCGGGGACTAGCCAGGTGGCAGATACGCAGTATTTT
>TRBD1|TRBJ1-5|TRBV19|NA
CASSSRGAQSQPQHF
TGTGCCAGTAGCAGCAGGGGGGCGCAGAGTCAGCCCCAGCATTTT
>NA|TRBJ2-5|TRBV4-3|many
CASSQEVFGGQETQYF
TGCGCCAGCAGCCAAGAAGTTTTTGGGGGACAAGAGACCCAGTACTTC
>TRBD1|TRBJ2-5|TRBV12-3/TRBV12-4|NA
CASSLGTGMGETQYF
TGTGCCAGCAGTTTAGGGACAGGCATGGGGGAGACCCAGTACTTC
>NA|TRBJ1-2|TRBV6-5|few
CAILADYGYTF
TGTGCCATCCTGGCGGACTATGGCTACACCTTC
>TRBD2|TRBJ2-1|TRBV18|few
CASSPFASGGASEQFF
TGTGCCAGCTCACCCTTTGCTAGCGGGGGGGCCTCTGAGCAGTTCTTC